This record looks at one TCR beta chain sequence and its context. The antigen it binds to is not known. No per-base quality is available; no much larger clone lies one base away. The data originate from a study of blood T cell repertoires in COVID-19 (dated by TCRdb to between 2020 and 2021). Notes on the research overall: Collaborator samples came from the United States, Italy and Spain and covered acute and convalescent phases of COVID-19. The prospective study material was composed of cDNA or gDNA derived from T cells, B-cell-depleted T cells, or PBMCs. Deeply sampled blood TCRbeta repertoires from subjects exposed to, actively infected with, or recovered from COVID-19 were included in the dataset. A freely available public database, intended as a resource for researchers studying the immune response to SARS-CoV-2, is where the repertoires were released. Samples were obtained from the ongoing ImmuneRACE study (first 160 participants) and from about 1,300 subjects provided by 6 global collaborators. The sample metadata nearly always contained a de-identified subject ID, COVID-19 status, age in years and sex. Where HLA class I and class II types were available, the types were taken from metadata supplied by the sample provider, not from assay-based typing.

The immunoSEQ Assay, a bias-controlled multiplex PCR, was used to amplify TCRbeta CDR3 regions from genomic DNA. As for the authors' bioinformatics: The number of nucleated cells in each sample was estimated from the amplification of reference gene primers within the assay. To quantify the absolute abundance of each unique TCRbeta CDR3 rearrangement, sequence reads were collapsed and filtered. For each sample, productive Simpson clonality was calculated as the square root of Simpson's diversity index over productive rearrangements. In its TCRdb copy, this immuneACCESS table keeps in-frame sequences only and misses some clones. Where compared with another copy, unresolved V genes explain less than half of these, and the others have no known cause. V and J calls and clone size follow that table, whereas D and trimming were derived from the DNA. Here the sample has some 240,000 clones; 86% occur a single time. The top ten clonotypes cover roughly 3.5% of the sample.

Broader findings and caveats from the paper: The quantity of clinical and demographic metadata differed by source and by participant and was supplied without curation.

Participants in the prospective study were aged about 18 to 89 years, lived in 20 to 30 United States geographic areas, and enrolled through a virtual design. To assign participants to cohorts, the prospective study relied on clinical history that participants themselves reported in a screening survey and a study questionnaire. Mobile phlebotomists in the prospective study collected whole blood, serum and a nasopharyngeal or oropharyngeal swab from every participant. Prospective study participants could optionally give additional blood draws and questionnaires over an approximately two-month period. Before DNA extraction, blood samples from the prospective study were shipped at room temperature or frozen. The sequencing sample was made of PBMCs or T cells enriched from blood (not recorded which). The receptor's source is a woman aged 40 to 49 with acute COVID-19.

In nucleotide form, the sequence is TGCGCCAGCAGCCTCCGATCGGTTACAGGCCGTATGGACGAGCAGTACTTC. Translation gives CASSLRSVTGRMDEQYF. Rearrangement joined TRBV5-1 to TRBJ2-7; possibly the D gene is TRBD1, per 5 matching bases. From cysteine to phenylalanine, the CDR3 is 17 amino acids long. The sequence is cut down to CDR3 DNA, 51 bases in frame from base 1. CDR1 and CDR2 are read off the germline V gene as SGHRS and YFSETQ. The germline ends are 25 bases apart after V is trimmed by 4 bases and J by 5 bases.